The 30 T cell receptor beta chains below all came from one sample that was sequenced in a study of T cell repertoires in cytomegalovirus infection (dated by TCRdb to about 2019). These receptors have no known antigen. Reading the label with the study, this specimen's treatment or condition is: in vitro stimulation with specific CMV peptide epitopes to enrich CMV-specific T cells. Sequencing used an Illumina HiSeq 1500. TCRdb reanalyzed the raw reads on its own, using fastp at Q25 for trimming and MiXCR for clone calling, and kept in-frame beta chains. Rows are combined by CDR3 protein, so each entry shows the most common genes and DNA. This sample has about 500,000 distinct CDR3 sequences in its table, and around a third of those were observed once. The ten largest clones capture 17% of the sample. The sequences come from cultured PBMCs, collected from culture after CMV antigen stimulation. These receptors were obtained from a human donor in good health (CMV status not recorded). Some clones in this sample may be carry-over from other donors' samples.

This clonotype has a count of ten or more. This chain's CDR3 is CASSLNRGGYTF. CDR3 DNA sequence: TGTGCCAGCAGTTTAAACAGGGGGGGCTACACCTTC. This rearrangement joins TRBV28 to TRBJ1-2, with 8 bases identical to TRBD1. CDR1 is MDHEN and CDR2 is SYDVKM in the germline V gene. There are 12 residues in the CDR3. The V segment lost 2 bases and the J segment 8 bases; nucleotides outside the gene matches: 1.

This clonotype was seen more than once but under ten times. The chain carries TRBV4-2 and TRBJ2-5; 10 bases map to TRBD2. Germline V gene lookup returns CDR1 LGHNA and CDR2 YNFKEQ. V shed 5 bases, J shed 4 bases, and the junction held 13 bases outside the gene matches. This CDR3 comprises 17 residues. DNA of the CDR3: TGTGCCAGCAGCAGTCGGCTAGCGGGAGTGCCGGGAGAGACCCAGTACTTC. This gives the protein CASSSRLAGVPGETQYF.

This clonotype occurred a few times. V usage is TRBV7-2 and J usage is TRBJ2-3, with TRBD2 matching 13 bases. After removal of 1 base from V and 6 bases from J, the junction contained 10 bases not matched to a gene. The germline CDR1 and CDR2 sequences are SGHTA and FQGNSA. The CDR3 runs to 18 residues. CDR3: CASSLGGGLAGARDTQYF. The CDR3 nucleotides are TGTGCCAGCAGCTTAGGGGGAGGACTAGCGGGGGCTCGGGATACGCAGTATTTT. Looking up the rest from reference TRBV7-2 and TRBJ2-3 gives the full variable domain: GAGVSQSPSNKVTEKGKDVELRCDPISGHTALYWYRQSLGQGLEFLIYFQGNSAPDKSGLPSDRFSAERTGGSVSTLTIQRTQQEDSAVYLCASSLGGGLAGARDTQYFGPGTRLTVL.

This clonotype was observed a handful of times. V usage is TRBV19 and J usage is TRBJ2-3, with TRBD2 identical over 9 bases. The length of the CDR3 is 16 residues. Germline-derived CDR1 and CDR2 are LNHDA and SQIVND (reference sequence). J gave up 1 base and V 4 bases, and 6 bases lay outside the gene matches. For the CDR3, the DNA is TGTGCCAGTAGTACCCAGGTAGCGGGAGGCACAGATACGCAGTATTTT. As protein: CASSTQVAGGTDTQYF.

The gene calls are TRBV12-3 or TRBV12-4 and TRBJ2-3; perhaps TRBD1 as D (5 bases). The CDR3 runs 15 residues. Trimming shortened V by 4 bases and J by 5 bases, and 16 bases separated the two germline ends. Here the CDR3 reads CASSSARVFGDTQYF. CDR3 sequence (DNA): TGTGCCAGCAGTTCAGCCAGGGTCTTTGGAGATACGCAGTATTTT.

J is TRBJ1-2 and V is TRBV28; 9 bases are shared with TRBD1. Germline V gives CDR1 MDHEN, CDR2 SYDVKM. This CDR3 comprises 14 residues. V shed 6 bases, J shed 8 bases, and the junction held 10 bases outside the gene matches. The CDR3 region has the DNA TGTGCCAGCAGGGGGACAGGGATTATGTCCGGCTACACCTTC. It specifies CASRGTGIMSGYTF.

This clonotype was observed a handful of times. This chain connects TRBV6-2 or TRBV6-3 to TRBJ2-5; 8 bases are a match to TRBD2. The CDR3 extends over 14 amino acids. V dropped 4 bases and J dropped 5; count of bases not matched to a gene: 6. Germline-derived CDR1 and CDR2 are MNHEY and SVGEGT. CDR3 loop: CASSWSGGLETQYF. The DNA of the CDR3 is TGTGCCAGCAGTTGGAGCGGGGGTCTTGAGACCCAGTACTTC.

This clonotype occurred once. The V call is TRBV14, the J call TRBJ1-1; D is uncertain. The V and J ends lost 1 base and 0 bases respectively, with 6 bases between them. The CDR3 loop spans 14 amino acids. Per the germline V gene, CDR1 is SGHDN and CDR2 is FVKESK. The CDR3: CASSQGLMNTEAFF. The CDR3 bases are TGTGCCAGCAGCCAAGGACTCATGAACACTGAAGCTTTCTTT. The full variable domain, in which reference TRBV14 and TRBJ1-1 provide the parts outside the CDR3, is EAGVTQFPSHSVIEKGQTVTLRCDPISGHDNLYWYRRVMGKEIKFLLHFVKESKQDESGMPNNRFLAERTGGTYSTLKVQPAELEDSGVYFCASSQGLMNTEAFFGQGTRLTVV.

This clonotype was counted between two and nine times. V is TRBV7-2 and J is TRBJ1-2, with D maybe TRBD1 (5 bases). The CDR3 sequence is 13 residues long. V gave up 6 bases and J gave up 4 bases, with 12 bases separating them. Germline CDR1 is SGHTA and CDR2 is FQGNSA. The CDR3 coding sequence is TGTGCCAGCAGAACCATTGGGGGCTATGGCTACACCTTC. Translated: CASRTIGGYGYTF.

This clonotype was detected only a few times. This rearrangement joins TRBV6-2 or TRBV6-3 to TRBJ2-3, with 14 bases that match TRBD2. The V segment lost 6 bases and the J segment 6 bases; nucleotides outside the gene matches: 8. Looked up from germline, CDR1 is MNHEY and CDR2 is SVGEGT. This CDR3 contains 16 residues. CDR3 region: CASRHRLAGGPDTQYF. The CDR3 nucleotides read TGTGCCAGCAGACACCGACTAGCGGGAGGGCCGGATACGCAGTATTTT.

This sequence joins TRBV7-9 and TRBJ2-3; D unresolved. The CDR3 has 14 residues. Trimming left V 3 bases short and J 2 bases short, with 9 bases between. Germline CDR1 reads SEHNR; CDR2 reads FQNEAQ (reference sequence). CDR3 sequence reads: CASSLGISTDTQYF. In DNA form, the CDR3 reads TGTGCCAGCAGCTTGGGGATTTCCACAGATACGCAGTATTTT. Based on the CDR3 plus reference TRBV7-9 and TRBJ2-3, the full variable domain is DTGVSQNPRHKITKRGQNVTFRCDPISEHNRLYWYRQTLGQGPEFLTYFQNEAQLEKSRLLSDRFSAERPKGSFSTLEIQRTEQGDSAMYLCASSLGISTDTQYFGPGTRLTVL.

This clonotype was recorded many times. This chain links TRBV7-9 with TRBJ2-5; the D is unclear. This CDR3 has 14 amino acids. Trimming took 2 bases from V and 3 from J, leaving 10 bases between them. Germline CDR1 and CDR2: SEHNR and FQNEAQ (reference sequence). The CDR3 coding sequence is TGTGCCAGCAGCTTATTCGCGGCGGAAGAGACCCAGTACTTC. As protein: CASSLFAAEETQYF. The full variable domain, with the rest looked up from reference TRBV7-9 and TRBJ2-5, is DTGVSQNPRHKITKRGQNVTFRCDPISEHNRLYWYRQTLGQGPEFLTYFQNEAQLEKSRLLSDRFSAERPKGSFSTLEIQRTEQGDSAMYLCASSLFAAEETQYFGPGTRLLVL.

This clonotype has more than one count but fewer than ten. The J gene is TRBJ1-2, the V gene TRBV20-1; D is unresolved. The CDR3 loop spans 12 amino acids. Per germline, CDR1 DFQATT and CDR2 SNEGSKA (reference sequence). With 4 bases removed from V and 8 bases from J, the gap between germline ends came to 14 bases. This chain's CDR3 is CSATEGFLGYTF. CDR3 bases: TGCAGTGCTACTGAGGGCTTTTTAGGCTACACCTTC.

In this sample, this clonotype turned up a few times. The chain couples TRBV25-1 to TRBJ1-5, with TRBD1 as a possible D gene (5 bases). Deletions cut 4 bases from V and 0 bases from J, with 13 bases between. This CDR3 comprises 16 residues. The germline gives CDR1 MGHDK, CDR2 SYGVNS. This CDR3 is CASSGDDRLSNQPQHF. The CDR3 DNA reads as TGTGCCAGCAGTGGTGACGACAGACTTAGCAATCAGCCCCAGCATTTT.

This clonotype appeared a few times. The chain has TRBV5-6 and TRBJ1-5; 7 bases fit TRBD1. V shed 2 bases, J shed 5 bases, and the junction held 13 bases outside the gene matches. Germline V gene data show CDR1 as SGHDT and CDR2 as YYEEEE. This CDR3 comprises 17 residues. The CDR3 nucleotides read TGTGCCAGCAGCTTAAACAGGGGAATGTCGCGGGATCAGCCCCAGCATTTT. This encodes CASSLNRGMSRDQPQHF. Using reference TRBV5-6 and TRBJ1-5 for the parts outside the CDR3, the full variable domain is DAGVTQSPTHLIKTRGQQVTLRCSPKSGHDTVSWYQQALGQGPQFIFQYYEEEERQRGNFPDRFSGHQFPNYSSELNVNALLLGDSALYLCASSLNRGMSRDQPQHFGDGTRLSIL.

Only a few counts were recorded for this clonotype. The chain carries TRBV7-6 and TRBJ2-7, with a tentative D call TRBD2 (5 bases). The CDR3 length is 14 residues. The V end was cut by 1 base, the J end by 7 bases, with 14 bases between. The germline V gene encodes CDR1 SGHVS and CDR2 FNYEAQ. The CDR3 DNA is TGTGCCAGCAGCTTAGACGGCGGACTGGGAGAGCAGTACTTC. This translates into CASSLDGGLGEQYF.

CDR3 region: CASTRGLANTGELFF. In DNA form, the CDR3 reads TGTGCCAGCACCCGGGGACTAGCGAACACCGGGGAGCTGTTTTTT. The chain recombines TRBV12-3 or TRBV12-4 with TRBJ2-2; TRBD2 matches at 8 bases. There are 15 residues in the CDR3. Losses at the gene ends were 7 bases for V and 0 bases for J; bases not matched to a gene: 4.

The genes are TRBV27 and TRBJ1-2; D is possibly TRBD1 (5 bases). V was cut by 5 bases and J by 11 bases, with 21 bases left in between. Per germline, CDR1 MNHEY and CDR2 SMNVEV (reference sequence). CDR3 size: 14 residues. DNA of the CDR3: TGTGCCAGCAGTCGCCGTAAAAGGGGTGGCCGATACACCTTC. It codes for CASSRRKRGGRYTF.

DNA for the CDR3: TGCGCCAGCAGCCAAGAGTTGGGCAGGGGAGCTGGCCGACTACAGGAGTTTTTT. Amino acids: CASSQELGRGAGRLQEFF. V usage is TRBV4-1 and J usage is TRBJ1-4; tentatively, D is TRBD1 (6 bases). Germline CDR1 is MGHRA and CDR2 is YSYEKL. V lost 0 bases and J 16 bases, leaving 30 bases between the germline ends. This CDR3 comprises 18 residues.

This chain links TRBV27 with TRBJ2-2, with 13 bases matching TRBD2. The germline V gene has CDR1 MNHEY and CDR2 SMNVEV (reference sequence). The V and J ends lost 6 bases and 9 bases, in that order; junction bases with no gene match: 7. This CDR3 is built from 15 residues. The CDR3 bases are TGTGCCAGCAGCCGCGGACTAGCGGGAGTGAGGGAGCTGTTTTTT. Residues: CASSRGLAGVRELFF.

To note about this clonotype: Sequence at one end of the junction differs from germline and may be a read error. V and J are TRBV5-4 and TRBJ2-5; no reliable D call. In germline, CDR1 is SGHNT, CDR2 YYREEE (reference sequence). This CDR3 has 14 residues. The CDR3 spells CASTLRSAAETQYF. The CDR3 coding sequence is TGTGCCAGCACCTTGAGAAGCGCCGCAGAGACCCAGTACTTC.

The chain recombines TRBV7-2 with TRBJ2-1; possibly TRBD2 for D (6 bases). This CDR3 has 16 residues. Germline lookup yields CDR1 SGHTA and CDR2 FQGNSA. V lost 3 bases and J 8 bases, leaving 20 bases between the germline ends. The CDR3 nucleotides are TGTGCCAGCAGCTTCTCCGGGAGACTATACAGCGATGAGCAGTTCTTC. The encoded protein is CASSFSGRLYSDEQFF.

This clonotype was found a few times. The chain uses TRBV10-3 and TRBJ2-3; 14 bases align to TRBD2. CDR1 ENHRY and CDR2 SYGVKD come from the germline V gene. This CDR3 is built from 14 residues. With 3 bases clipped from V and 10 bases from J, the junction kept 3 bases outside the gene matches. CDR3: CAISEGTSGRAQYF. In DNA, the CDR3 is TGTGCCATCAGTGAAGGGACTAGCGGGAGAGCGCAGTATTTT.

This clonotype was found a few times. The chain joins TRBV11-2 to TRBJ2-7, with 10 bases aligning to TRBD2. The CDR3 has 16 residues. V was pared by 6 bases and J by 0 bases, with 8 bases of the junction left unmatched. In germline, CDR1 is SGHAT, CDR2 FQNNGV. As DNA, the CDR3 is TGTGCCAGCAGTGAGATAGCGGGAGGCACCTCCTACGAGCAGTACTTC. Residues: CASSEIAGGTSYEQYF.

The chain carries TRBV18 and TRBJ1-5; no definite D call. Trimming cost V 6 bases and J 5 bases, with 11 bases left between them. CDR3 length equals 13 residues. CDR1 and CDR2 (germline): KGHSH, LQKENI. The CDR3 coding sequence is TGTGCCAGCTCGAACGGACGGGATCAGCCCCAGCATTTT. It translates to CASSNGRDQPQHF.

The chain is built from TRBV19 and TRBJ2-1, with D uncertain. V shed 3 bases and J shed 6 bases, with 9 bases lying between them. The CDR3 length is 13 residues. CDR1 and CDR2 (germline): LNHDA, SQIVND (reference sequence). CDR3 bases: TGTGCCAGTAGTATGGGTCCCAGCAATGAGCAGTTCTTC. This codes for CASSMGPSNEQFF.

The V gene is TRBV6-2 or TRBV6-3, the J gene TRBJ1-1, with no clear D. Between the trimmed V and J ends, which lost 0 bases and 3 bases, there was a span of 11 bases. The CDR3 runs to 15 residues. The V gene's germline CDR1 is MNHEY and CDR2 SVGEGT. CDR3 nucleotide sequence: TGTGCCAGCAGTTACTCGATTTTCGAGGACACTGAAGCTTTCTTT. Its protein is CASSYSIFEDTEAFF.

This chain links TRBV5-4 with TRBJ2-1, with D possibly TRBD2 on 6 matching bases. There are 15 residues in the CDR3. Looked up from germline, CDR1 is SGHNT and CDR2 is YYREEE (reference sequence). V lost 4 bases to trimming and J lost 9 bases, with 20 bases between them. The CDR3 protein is CASSLAGRDRLEQFF. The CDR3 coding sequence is TGTGCCAGCAGCCTGGCTGGGCGGGACCGTCTTGAGCAGTTCTTC.

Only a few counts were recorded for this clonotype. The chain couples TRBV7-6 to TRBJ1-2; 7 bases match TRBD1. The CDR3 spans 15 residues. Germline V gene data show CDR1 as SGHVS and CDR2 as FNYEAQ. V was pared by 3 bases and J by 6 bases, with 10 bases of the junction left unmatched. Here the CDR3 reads CASSLTDRTRDGYTF. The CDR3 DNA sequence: TGTGCCAGCAGCTTGACGGACAGGACAAGGGATGGCTACACCTTC.

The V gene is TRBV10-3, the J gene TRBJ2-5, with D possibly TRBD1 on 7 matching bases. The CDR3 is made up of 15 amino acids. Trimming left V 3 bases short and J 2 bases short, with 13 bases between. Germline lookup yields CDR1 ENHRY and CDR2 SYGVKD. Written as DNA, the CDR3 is TGTGCCATCAGTGACGCAGGGGGGTTGCAAGAGACCCAGTACTTC. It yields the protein CAISDAGGLQETQYF.